The 3 T cell receptor beta chains listed next were all sequenced from one sample in a study of monozygotic twins with inflammatory bowel disease. From the 5' RACE reads, TCRdb lists one entry per CDR3 protein and no DNA. The sample holds approximately 85,000 distinct CDR3 sequences. The source material was blood. The receptors were sampled from a human donor with ulcerative colitis or Crohn's disease, or a healthy co-twin of an affected twin (not recorded which).

This rearrangement joins TRBV2 to TRBJ1-4. The CDR3 sequence is 15 residues long. Germline V lookup: CDR1 SNHLY, CDR2 FYNNEI. The CDR3 loop reads CASSERGGTNEKLFF.

The genes are TRBV6-5 and TRBJ1-1; the D gene TCRdb calls, TRBD1, cannot be checked with no DNA. There are 16 residues in the CDR3. Looked up from germline, CDR1 is MNHEY and CDR2 is SVGAGI. CDR3 protein: CASSYSPTGTNTEAFF.

This rearrangement joins TRBV7-9 to TRBJ1-1; TCRdb reports TRBD1, a call that lacks DNA to check it against. CDR1 and CDR2 from the germline V gene are SEHNR and FQNEAQ (reference sequence). The CDR3 runs 15 residues. This CDR3 reads CASSLAARGGTEAFF.